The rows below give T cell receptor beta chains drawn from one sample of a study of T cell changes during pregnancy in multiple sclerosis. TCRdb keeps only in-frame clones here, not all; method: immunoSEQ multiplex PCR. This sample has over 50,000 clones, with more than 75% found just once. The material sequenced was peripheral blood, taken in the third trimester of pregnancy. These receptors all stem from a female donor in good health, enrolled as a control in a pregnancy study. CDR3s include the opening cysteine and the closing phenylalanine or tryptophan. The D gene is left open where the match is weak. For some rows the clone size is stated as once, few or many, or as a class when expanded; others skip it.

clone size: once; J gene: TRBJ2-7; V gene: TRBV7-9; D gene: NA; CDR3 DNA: TGTGCCAGCAGCCTCTACTCCTACGAGCAGTACTTC; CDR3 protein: CASSLYSYEQYF
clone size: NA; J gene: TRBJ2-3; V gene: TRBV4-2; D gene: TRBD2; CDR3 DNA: TGTGCCAGCAGCCAAGAACAGCGGGGTGTGGATACGCAGTATTTT; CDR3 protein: CASSQEQRGVDTQYF
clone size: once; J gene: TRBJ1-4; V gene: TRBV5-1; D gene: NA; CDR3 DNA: TGCGCCAGCAGCCGGGGAGGCCTCTTTGCGACTAATGAAAAACTGTTTTTT; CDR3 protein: CASSRGGLFATNEKLFF
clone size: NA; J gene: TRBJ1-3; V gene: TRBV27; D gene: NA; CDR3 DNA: TGTGCCAGCAGTTCCACAGGGTCTGGAAACACCATATATTTT; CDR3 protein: CASSSTGSGNTIYF
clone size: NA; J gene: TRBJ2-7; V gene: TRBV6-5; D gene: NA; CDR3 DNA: TGTGCCAGCAGTTACAGGGGTAAGGCATCCGTTTACGAGCAGTACTTC; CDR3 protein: CASSYRGKASVYEQYF
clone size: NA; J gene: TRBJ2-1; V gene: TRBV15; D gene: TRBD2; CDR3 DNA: TGTGCCACCAGCAGAGATGCTGCTAGCGGGGGCAATGAGCAGTTCTTC; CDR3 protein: CATSRDAASGGNEQFF
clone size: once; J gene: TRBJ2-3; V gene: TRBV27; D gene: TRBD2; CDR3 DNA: TGTGCCAGCAGTTTAACTGGGGGACTAAGCGGAAGCACAGATACGCAGTATTTT; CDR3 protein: CASSLTGGLSGSTDTQYF
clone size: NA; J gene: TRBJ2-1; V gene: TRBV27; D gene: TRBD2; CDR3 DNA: TGTGCCAGCAGTACTAGCGGGCCCTACAATGAGCAGTTCTTC; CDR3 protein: CASSTSGPYNEQFF
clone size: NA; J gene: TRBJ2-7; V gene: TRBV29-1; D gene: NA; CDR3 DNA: TGCAGCGTTGAACCGGGACACTCCTACGAGCAGTACTTC; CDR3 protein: CSVEPGHSYEQYF
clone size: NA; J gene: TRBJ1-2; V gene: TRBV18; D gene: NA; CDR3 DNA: TGTGCCAGCTCACCGCAGGGCGCGGGGTCCTTCTATGGCTACACCTTC; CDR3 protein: CASSPQGAGSFYGYTF
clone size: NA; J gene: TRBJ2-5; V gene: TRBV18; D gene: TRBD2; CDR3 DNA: TGTGCCAGCTCACCCCTAGCGGGGAGCCAAGAGACCCAGTACTTC; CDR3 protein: CASSPLAGSQETQYF
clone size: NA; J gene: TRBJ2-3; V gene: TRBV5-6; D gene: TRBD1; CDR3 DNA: TGTGCCAGCAGCTGGGACAGGTGGACAGATACGCAGTATTTT; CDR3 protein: CASSWDRWTDTQYF
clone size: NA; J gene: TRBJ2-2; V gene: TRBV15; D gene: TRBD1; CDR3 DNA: TGTGCCACCAGCAGAAAACCGGGACAGGGGAGAAAGCTGTTTTTT; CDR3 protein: CATSRKPGQGRKLFF
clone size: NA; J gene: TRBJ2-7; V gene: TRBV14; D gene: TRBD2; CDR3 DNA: TGTGCCAGCAGCCTAGCGGGGGAGCAGTACTTC; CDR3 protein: CASSLAGEQYF
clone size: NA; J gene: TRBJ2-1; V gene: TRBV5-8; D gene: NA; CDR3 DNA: TGTGCCAGCAGCTTTGGGCGTTCCTACAATGAGCAGTTCTTC; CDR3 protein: CASSFGRSYNEQFF
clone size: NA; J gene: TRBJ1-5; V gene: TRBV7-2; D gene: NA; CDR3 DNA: TGTGCCAGCAGCCCGCGTACCGGTACAGGTAGCAATCAGCCCCAGCATTTT; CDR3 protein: CASSPRTGTGSNQPQHF
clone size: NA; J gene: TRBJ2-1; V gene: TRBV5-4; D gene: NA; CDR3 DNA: TGTGCCAGCAGCTTGGGTCCTGATGAGCAGTTCTTC; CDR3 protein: CASSLGPDEQFF
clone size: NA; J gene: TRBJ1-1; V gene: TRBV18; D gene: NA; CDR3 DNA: TGTGCCAGCGCCGTCAGACGGCGGTTAAAAACTGAAGCTTTCTTT; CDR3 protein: CASAVRRRLKTEAFF
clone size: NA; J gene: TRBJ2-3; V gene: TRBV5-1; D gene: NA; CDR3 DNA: TGCGCCAGCAGCCATGACAGGAGCACAGATACGCAGTATTTT; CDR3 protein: CASSHDRSTDTQYF
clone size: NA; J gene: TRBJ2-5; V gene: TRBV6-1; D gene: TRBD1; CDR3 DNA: TGTGCCAGCAGTGAAGGGGACAGGGGTCAGACCCAGTACTTC; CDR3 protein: CASSEGDRGQTQYF
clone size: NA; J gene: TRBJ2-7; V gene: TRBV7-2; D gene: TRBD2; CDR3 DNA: TGTGCCAGCAGCTTAGGTACCATTCGGACTAGCGGGGTGCCCTACGAGCAGTACTTC; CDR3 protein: CASSLGTIRTSGVPYEQYF
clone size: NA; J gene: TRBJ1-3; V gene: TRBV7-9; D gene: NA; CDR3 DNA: TGTGCCAGCAGCTTAGAATGGAGCTCTGGAAACACCATATATTTT; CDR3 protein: CASSLEWSSGNTIYF
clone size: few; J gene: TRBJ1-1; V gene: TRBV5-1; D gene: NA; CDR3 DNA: TGCGCCAGCAGCTCCGGGTGGGGAGGGGAAGCTTTCTTT; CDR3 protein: CASSSGWGGEAFF
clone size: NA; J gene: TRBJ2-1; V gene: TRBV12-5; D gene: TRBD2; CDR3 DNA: TGTGCTAGTGGTTTGGCCCCCCTTCTAGCGGGAGAAAAGGGGGAGCAGTTCTTC; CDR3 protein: CASGLAPLLAGEKGEQFF
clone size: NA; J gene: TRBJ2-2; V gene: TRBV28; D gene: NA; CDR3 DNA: TGTGCCAGCAGTTCCAGGGGTCCCGGGGAGCTGTTTTTT; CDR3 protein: CASSSRGPGELFF
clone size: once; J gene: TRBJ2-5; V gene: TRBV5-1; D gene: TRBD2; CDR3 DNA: TGCGCCAGCAGCTTTGAAATCCCGGGACTAGCGGGGCAAGAGACCCAGTACTTC; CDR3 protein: CASSFEIPGLAGQETQYF
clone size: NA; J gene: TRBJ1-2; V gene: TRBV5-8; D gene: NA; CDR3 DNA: TGTGCCAGCAGGTTAGCCGCAGGGCGCTATGGCTACACCTTC; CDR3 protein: CASRLAAGRYGYTF
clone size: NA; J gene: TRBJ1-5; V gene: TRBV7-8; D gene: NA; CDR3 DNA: TGTGCCAGCAGCTTTACAGGTATTAATCAGCCCCAGCATTTT; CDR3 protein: CASSFTGINQPQHF
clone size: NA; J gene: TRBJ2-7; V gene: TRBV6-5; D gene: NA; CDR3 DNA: TGTGCCAGCAGTTACTCCCGCAGGTCCCCCTACGAGCAGTACTTC; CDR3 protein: CASSYSRRSPYEQYF
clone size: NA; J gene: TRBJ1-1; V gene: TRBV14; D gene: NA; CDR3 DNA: TGTGCCAGCAGCCAAAAAAGGGGAAACACTGAAGCTTTCTTT; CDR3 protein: CASSQKRGNTEAFF
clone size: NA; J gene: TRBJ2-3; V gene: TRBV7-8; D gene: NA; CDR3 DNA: TGTGCCAGCAGCTTACAGCTTTCAGGGTCAGATACGCAGTATTTT; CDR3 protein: CASSLQLSGSDTQYF
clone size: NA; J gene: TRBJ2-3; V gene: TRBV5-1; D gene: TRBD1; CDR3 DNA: TGCGCCAGCAAGACAGGGGCGGATACGCAGTATTTT; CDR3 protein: CASKTGADTQYF
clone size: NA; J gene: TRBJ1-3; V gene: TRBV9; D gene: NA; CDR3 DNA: TGTGCCAGCAGCGCAGGGATCTCTGGAAACACCATATATTTT; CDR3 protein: CASSAGISGNTIYF
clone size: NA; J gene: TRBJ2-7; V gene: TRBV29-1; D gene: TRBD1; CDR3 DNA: TGCAGCGTTGAGGACAGGGATTACTACGAGCAGTACTTC; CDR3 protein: CSVEDRDYYEQYF
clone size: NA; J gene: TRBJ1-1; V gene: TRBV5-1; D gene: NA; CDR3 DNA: TGCGCCAGCAGCCATACCGGGGTTGAAGCTTTCTTT; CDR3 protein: CASSHTGVEAFF
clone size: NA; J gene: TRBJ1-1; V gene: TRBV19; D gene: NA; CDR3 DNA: TGTGCCAGTAGTACCCCCAACAGCCCATCGAACACTGAAGCTTTCTTT; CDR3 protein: CASSTPNSPSNTEAFF
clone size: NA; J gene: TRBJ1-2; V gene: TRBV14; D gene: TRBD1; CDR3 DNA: TGTGCCAGCAGCCCGGGACAGGGGGCCGCTGGCATATATGGCTACACCTTC; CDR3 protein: CASSPGQGAAGIYGYTF
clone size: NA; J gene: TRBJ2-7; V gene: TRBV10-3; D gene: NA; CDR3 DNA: TGTGCCATCGGCGGGACTTCCTCCTACGAGCAGTACTTC; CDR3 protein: CAIGGTSSYEQYF
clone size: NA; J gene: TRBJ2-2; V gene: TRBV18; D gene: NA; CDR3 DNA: TGTGCCAGCTCACCAGACATGAACACCGGGGAGCTGTTTTTT; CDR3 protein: CASSPDMNTGELFF
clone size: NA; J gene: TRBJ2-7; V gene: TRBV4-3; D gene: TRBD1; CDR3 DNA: TGCGCCAGCAGCCAAGAACGGGCAGCGGGACAGGGGAACGAGCAGTACTTC; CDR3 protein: CASSQERAAGQGNEQYF
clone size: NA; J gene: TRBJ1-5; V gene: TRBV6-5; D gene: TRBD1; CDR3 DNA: TGTGCCAGCACCCTCCGAAGGGGGCAGTGGCCCCAGCATTTT; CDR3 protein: CASTLRRGQWPQHF
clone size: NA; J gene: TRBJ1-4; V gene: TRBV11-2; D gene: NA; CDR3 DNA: TGTGCCAGCAGCTTAGATATGAAGCAGGGGCTCGATGAAAAACTGTTTTTT; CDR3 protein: CASSLDMKQGLDEKLFF
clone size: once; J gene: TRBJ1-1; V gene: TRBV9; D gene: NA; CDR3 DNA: TGTGCCAGCAGCGCTCAGGGGACTGAAGCTTTCTTT; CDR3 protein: CASSAQGTEAFF
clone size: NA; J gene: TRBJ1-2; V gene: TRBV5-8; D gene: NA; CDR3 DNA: TGTGCCAGCAGCGTCGGACTTCCCTATGGCTACACCTTC; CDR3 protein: CASSVGLPYGYTF
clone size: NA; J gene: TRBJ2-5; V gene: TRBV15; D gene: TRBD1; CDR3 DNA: TGTGCCACCAGCAGCCCGGACAGGGGACAAGAGACCCAGTACTTC; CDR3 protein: CATSSPDRGQETQYF
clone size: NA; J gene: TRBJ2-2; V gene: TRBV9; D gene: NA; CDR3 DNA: TGTGCCAGCAGCGTAGTCTGGAACACCGGGGAGCTGTTTTTT; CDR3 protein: CASSVVWNTGELFF
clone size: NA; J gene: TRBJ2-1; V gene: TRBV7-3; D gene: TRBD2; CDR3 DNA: TGTGCCAGCAGCTCGACTAGCGGGGGAGCGTATGAGCAGTTCTTC; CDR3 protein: CASSSTSGGAYEQFF
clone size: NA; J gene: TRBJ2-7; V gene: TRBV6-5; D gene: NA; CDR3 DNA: TGTGCCAGCAGGCTCAACCGACAGCACTACGAGCAGTACTTC; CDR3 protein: CASRLNRQHYEQYF
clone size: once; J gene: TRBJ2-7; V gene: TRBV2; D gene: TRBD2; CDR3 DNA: TGTGCCAGCAGTGGTCGCGGGGGCGAGCAGTACTTC; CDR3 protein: CASSGRGGEQYF
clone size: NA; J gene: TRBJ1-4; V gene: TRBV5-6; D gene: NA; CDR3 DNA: TGTGCCAGCAGCTTGAAAGGGGCAGGGTCTAATGAAAAACTGTTTTTT; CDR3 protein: CASSLKGAGSNEKLFF
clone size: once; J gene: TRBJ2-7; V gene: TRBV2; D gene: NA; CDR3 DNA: TGTGCCAGCAGTCGCGGGATAGGTGGATACGAGCAGTACTTC; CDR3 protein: CASSRGIGGYEQYF
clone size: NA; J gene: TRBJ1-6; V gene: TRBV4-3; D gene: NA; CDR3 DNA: TGCGCCAGCAGCCAAGACCAGGCAGAGAATTCACCCCTCCACTTT; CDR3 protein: CASSQDQAENSPLHF
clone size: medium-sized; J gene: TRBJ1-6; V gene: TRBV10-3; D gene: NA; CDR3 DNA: TGTGCCATCAGTGGGCCTGATTGGTATAATTCACCCCTCCACTTT; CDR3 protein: CAISGPDWYNSPLHF
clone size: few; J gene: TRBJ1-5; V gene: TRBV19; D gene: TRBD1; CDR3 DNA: TGTGCCAGTAGTATAAAACAGGGGGTTAGCAATCAGCCCCAGCATTTT; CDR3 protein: CASSIKQGVSNQPQHF
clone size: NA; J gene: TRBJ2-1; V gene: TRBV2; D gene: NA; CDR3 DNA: TGTGCCAGCATTCCCAGCGGAGCCTACAATGAGCAGTTCTTC; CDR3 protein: CASIPSGAYNEQFF